The 2 T cell receptor beta chains presented below share a single source sample, sequenced in a study of cytomegalovirus exposure and HLA in healthy donors. Researchers ran the PCR with 60 Vbeta and 13 Jbeta primers. Sequenced by immunoSEQ multiplex PCR; TCRdb stores in-frame clones only, minus some. The sample includes under 200,000 clones, 77% seen only once; the top ten take 2% to 2.5%. The material sequenced was PBMCs. The receptor source for this set is a man aged 50 to 60 in good health and CMV-seropositive.

A few counts support this clone. The rearrangement joins TRBV6-6 to TRBJ1-1; D gene unclear. Germline CDR1 MNHNY, CDR2 SVGAGI (reference sequence). The CDR3 spans 14 residues. Trimming pared 2 bases from V and 0 bases from J, leaving 7 bases between. The DNA of the CDR3 is TGTGCCAGCAGTTACCCCAGTATGAACACTGAAGCTTTCTTT. Its translation: CASSYPSMNTEAFF.

This rearrangement joins TRBV27 to TRBJ1-3; the match to TRBD1 covers 8 bases. V was clipped by 3 bases and J by 0 bases; unmatched bases: 4. This CDR3 is 16 amino acids long. Germline V lookup: CDR1 MNHEY, CDR2 SMNVEV (reference sequence). Here the CDR3 reads CASSLTGVSSGNTIYF. The CDR3 region has the DNA TGTGCCAGCAGTTTGACAGGGGTCTCCTCTGGAAACACCATATATTTT.